The source of this T cell receptor beta chain is a study of regulatory T cells in long-lasting Graves disease. With iRepertoire HTBI primers and Arm-PCR of CDR3 regions, TCR beta libraries were built. TCRdb recomputed calls from the multiplex PCR reads with MiXCR, one row per CDR3 protein. The repertoire holds about 470,000 distinct CDR3 sequences, with 14% to 15% as singletons. Time point denoted: newly diagnosed GD, antithyroid drugs for less than 3 months. Isolated PBMC RNA provided the starting material for the TCR library. Graves' disease diagnoses used American Thyroid Association guidelines. This clonotype was counted many times. Per the germline V gene, CDR1 is DFQATT and CDR2 is SNEGSKA (reference sequence). The CDR3 has 13 amino acids. Unmatched junction bases numbered 6, after V lost 7 bases and J lost 9 bases. These data also formed part of another study, on T cells in Graves' hyperthyroidism and ophthalmopathy.

The sample in question was peripheral blood mononuclear cells (PBMCs), obtained at new diagnosis, from a patient treated with antithyroid drugs. This clonotype originated in a woman aged 25 to 39 with Graves disease. The chain joins TRBV20-1 to TRBJ2-1, with 13 nucleotides matching TRBD2. CDR3 coding DNA: TGCAGTGTCGGGACTAGCGGGAATACTGAGCAGTTCTTC. Its translation is CSVGTSGNTEQFF.